This paragraph reports one T cell receptor (beta chain). The data derive from a study of blood T cell repertoires in COVID-19. The CDR3 contains 11 residues. Germline CDR1 and CDR2: MDHEN and SYDVKM. The trim removed 8 bases at V and 9 bases at J, leaving 4 bases unmatched. The repertoire was sequenced with immunoSEQ multiplex PCR; TCRdb's copy has only in-frame clones and lacks some. This sample has just over 350,000 clones, with roughly 87% found just once. Categorization into cohorts depended on clinical history that participants reported. Cohort 3 donors were reported recovered after two negative PCRs, clearance, or symptom resolution.

The TCR originated in a woman aged 30 to 39 who had recovered from COVID-19. The sample consisted of PBMCs or T cells enriched from blood (not recorded which). This chain joins TRBV28 and TRBJ2-1; 7 nucleotides match TRBD2. The CDR3, as DNA: TGTGCCAGCGGGAGGGCCATTGAGCAGTTCTTC. Protein product: CASGRAIEQFF.